Below, 30 T cell receptor beta chains from the same sample are listed, as sequenced in a study of OX40 agonist ivuxolimab in advanced cancers. Library method: the immunoSEQ multiplex PCR assay. As stored in TCRdb, this immuneACCESS dataset retains in-frame rearrangements with V and J assigned. A fraction of the clones does not appear; measured against another copy, unresolved V genes explain less than half of the discrepancy, and the remainder lacks a known reason. Across this sample there are around 72,000 clones, with roughly 89% seen only once. The ten biggest clones cover roughly 8.2% of the sample. This specimen was CD4+ or CD8+ T cells sorted from blood, taken in a trial of the OX40 agonist ivuxolimab. All receptors derive from an adult with an advanced solid tumor such as melanoma, head and neck, liver or kidney cancer.

The J gene is TRBJ2-1, the V gene TRBV19; 7 bases fit TRBD1. The germline CDR1 and CDR2 sequences are LNHDA and SQIVND (reference sequence). With 3 bases clipped from V and 5 bases from J, the junction kept 13 bases outside the gene matches. The CDR3 consists of 17 residues. CDR3 coding DNA: TGTGCCAGTAGTATGGTGCCCGGGACAGCGGCCCACAATGAGCAGTTCTTC. Its translation is CASSMVPGTAAHNEQFF.

The chain carries TRBV28 and TRBJ1-5; the match to TRBD1 covers 7 bases. V lost 3 bases, J lost 7 bases, and 12 bases stayed unmatched. CDR1 is MDHEN, CDR2 SYDVKM, per germline. The CDR3 extends over 16 amino acids. CDR3 amino acids: CASSLGDRRGRQPQHF. In nucleotides, the CDR3 is TGTGCCAGCAGTTTGGGGGACAGACGAGGGCGCCAGCCCCAGCATTTT.

This clone was found a few times. The rearrangement links TRBV19 to TRBJ1-1; tentatively, D is TRBD1 (5 bases). This CDR3 spans 16 amino acids. The germline CDR1 and CDR2 sequences are LNHDA and SQIVND (reference sequence). V was trimmed by 6 bases and J by 1 base, leaving 18 bases between them. DNA of the CDR3: TGTGCCAGTAGCCTCCCCGGTCTTAGGGGGAACACTGAAGCTTTCTTT. Amino acids: CASSLPGLRGNTEAFF. Variable domain in full (rest from reference TRBV19 and TRBJ1-1): DGGITQSPKYLFRKEGQNVTLSCEQNLNHDAMYWYRQDPGQGLRLIYYSQIVNDFQKGDIAEGYSVSREKKESFPLTVTSAQKNPTAFYLCASSLPGLRGNTEAFFGQGTRLTVV.

The genes are TRBV7-2 and TRBJ1-5; D is unclear. This CDR3 region has 13 residues. Germline CDR1 SGHTA, CDR2 FQGNSA. Trimming removed 2 bases at V and 5 bases at J, with 7 bases between. The CDR3 here is CASSLYGDQPQHF. The CDR3 DNA follows: TGTGCCAGCAGCTTATATGGGGATCAGCCCCAGCATTTT. The variable domain in full, completed from reference TRBV7-2 and TRBJ1-5, reads GAGVSQSPSNKVTEKGKDVELRCDPISGHTALYWYRQSLGQGLEFLIYFQGNSAPDKSGLPSDRFSAERTGGSVSTLTIQRTQQEDSAVYLCASSLYGDQPQHFGDGTRLSIL.

This chain links TRBV28 with TRBJ2-7; weak D call: TRBD1 (6 bases). Per germline, CDR1 MDHEN and CDR2 SYDVKM. This CDR3 comprises 13 residues. Trimming removed 6 bases at V and 3 bases at J, with 12 bases between. CDR3 bases: TGTGCCAGCAGCCCGGACAGTTACTACGAGCAGTACTTC. Translated: CASSPDSYYEQYF.

The chain combines TRBV4-2 with TRBJ1-6, with TRBD1 matching over 7 bases. V gave up 5 bases and J gave up 6 bases; unmatched junction bases: 7. The length of the CDR3 is 15 residues. Germline CDR1 is LGHNA and CDR2 is YNFKEQ. The CDR3 nucleotides are TGTGCCAGCAGCTTGGCCGGGACAGTTAATTCACCCCTCCACTTT. Its protein product is CASSLAGTVNSPLHF.

The rearrangement links TRBV27 to TRBJ1-5; 9 nucleotides align to TRBD1. Germline CDR1 is MNHEY and CDR2 is SMNVEV (reference sequence). With 5 bases clipped from V and 4 bases from J, the junction kept 6 bases outside the gene matches. The CDR3 has 15 residues. The CDR3 protein is CASSLDRGRNQPQHF. The CDR3 DNA is TGTGCCAGCAGTCTCGACAGGGGGAGGAATCAGCCCCAGCATTTT.

V usage is TRBV5-1 and J usage is TRBJ2-7; D gene uncertain. CDR1 and CDR2 (germline): SGHRS, YFSETQ. CDR3 length: 14 residues. Trimming pared 0 bases from V and 5 bases from J, leaving 12 bases between. The chain's CDR3 is CASSLVGLVDEQYF. The CDR3 DNA follows: TGCGCCAGCAGCTTGGTAGGTCTAGTCGACGAGCAGTACTTC.

J is TRBJ1-2 and V is TRBV18; D not certain. Germline V gene data show CDR1 as KGHSH and CDR2 as LQKENI. The CDR3 is 14 amino acids. The V end lost 2 bases, the J end lost 2 bases, and 9 bases lay between the germline ends. The CDR3, as DNA: TGTGCCAGCTCACCAGGGTCTAGAAACTATGGCTACACCTTC. It yields the protein CASSPGSRNYGYTF.

The chain carries TRBV14 and TRBJ2-5; D might be TRBD2 (5 bases). This CDR3 region has 14 residues. CDR1 SGHDN and CDR2 FVKESK come from the germline V gene. With 2 bases removed from V and 5 bases from J, the gap between germline ends came to 12 bases. The CDR3 spells CASSQRGSPETQYF. CDR3 nucleotides: TGTGCCAGCAGCCAACGGGGATCCCCGGAGACCCAGTACTTC.

This sequence joins TRBV5-1 and TRBJ2-5; the match to TRBD1 covers 7 bases. J lost 2 bases, V lost 8 bases, and 6 bases had no gene match. This CDR3 has 13 residues. Germline-derived CDR1 and CDR2 are SGHRS and YFSETQ. CDR3 nucleotides: TGCGCCAGTTCGGGACAGACACAAGAGACCCAGTACTTC. Protein sequence: CASSGQTQETQYF.

This sequence joins TRBV7-8 and TRBJ1-5; D perhaps matches TRBD1 (6 bases). The CDR3 covers 16 residues. The V gene's germline CDR1 is SGHVS and CDR2 FQNEAQ. V was shortened by 4 bases and J by 1 base, with 14 bases between the two germline ends. CDR3 DNA: TGTGCCAGCAGCTCTAGGGGGGGAGGCAGCAATCAGCCCCAGCATTTT. This gives the protein CASSSRGGGSNQPQHF.

The J gene is TRBJ1-1, the V gene TRBV5-1; TRBD1 might be the D (5 bases). Germline V gives CDR1 SGHRS, CDR2 YFSETQ. Trimming shortened V by 4 bases and J by 7 bases, and 14 bases separated the two germline ends. This CDR3 region has 13 residues. DNA for the CDR3: TGCGCCAGCAGCCCTACGGGGCCCTTTGAAGCTTTCTTT. Protein sequence: CASSPTGPFEAFF.

The chain couples TRBV27 to TRBJ1-2, with 10 bases that match TRBD1. There are 17 residues in the CDR3. Losses at the gene ends were 6 bases for V and 4 bases for J; bases not matched to a gene: 14. Germline V gene data show CDR1 as MNHEY and CDR2 as SMNVEV (reference sequence). CDR3 in DNA: TGTGCCAGCAGACCCCCCTGGGGACAGGGGATGGCCTATGGCTACACCTTC. Translating gives CASRPPWGQGMAYGYTF.

The J gene is TRBJ1-2, the V gene TRBV4-3; the match to TRBD1 covers 10 bases. Germline values: CDR1 LGHNA, CDR2 YSLEER. Losses at the gene ends were 1 base for V and 7 bases for J; bases not matched to a gene: 3. The CDR3 has 14 amino acids. The CDR3 nucleotides read TGCGCCAGCAGCCAAGCAGGGACAGGGGTTGGCTACACCTTC. Its protein is CASSQAGTGVGYTF.

V gene TRBV5-1 combines with J gene TRBJ1-2, with a tentative D call TRBD1 (6 bases). In germline, CDR1 is SGHRS, CDR2 YFSETQ. The CDR3 runs 16 residues. Trimming pared 2 bases from V and 0 bases from J, leaving 14 bases between. The CDR3 sequence: CASSFGQIPANYGYTF. The CDR3, as DNA: TGCGCCAGCAGCTTCGGACAGATACCAGCTAACTATGGCTACACCTTC.

V is TRBV28 and J is TRBJ2-6; D unresolved. CDR3 size: 14 residues. Germline CDR1 and CDR2: MDHEN and SYDVKM. Trimming pared 6 bases from V and 0 bases from J, leaving 6 bases between. CDR3 protein: CASRQSSGANVLTF. The DNA for the CDR3 is TGTGCCAGCAGACAGAGCTCTGGGGCCAACGTCCTGACTTTC.

V and J are TRBV2 and TRBJ1-5; D unclear. Germline V CDR1 and CDR2: SNHLY, FYNNEI. The CDR3 is 13 residues long. Trimming pared 3 bases from V and 3 bases from J, leaving 6 bases between. The CDR3: CASSESLNQPQHF. As DNA, the CDR3 is TGTGCCAGCAGTGAGAGCCTCAATCAGCCCCAGCATTTT.

This clone was observed a single time. The gene calls are TRBV2 and TRBJ1-3; TRBD1 might be the D (6 bases). CDR3 length: 16 amino acids. Germline V gene lookup returns CDR1 SNHLY and CDR2 FYNNEI. The V end lost 5 bases, the J end lost 3 bases, and 17 bases lay between the germline ends. The CDR3: CASSPYRESNGNTIYF. CDR3 bases: TGTGCCAGCAGTCCGTACAGGGAGAGTAATGGAAACACCATATATTTT.

In nucleotides, the CDR3 is TGTGCCAGCTCACCTTCGACAGTTCAAGAGGGAAACACCATATATTTT. Translating it yields CASSPSTVQEGNTIYF. The chain couples TRBV18 to TRBJ1-3; D may be TRBD1 (5 bases). The germline V gene has CDR1 KGHSH and CDR2 LQKENI. The germline V and J ends were trimmed by 3 bases and 4 bases, with 16 bases remaining between them. CDR3 length: 16 amino acids.

The CDR3 sequence is CASIASDGSSYNEQFF. As DNA, the CDR3 is TGTGCCAGCATCGCATCCGACGGGAGCTCCTACAATGAGCAGTTCTTC. The chain uses TRBV5-4 and TRBJ2-1; perhaps TRBD2 as D (6 bases). The CDR3 length is 16 residues. V lost 6 bases and J lost 0, with 16 bases in between. Germline CDR1 and CDR2: SGHNT and YYREEE (reference sequence).

The J gene is TRBJ2-7, the V gene TRBV11-3; D is possibly TRBD1 (5 bases). Germline loops: CDR1 SGHNT, CDR2 YENEEA. V gave up 4 bases and J gave up 0 bases, with 10 bases separating them. This CDR3 spans 14 amino acids. The CDR3 DNA reads TGTGCCAGCAGCTCCGGACATAGCTCCTACGAGCAGTACTTC. Residues: CASSSGHSSYEQYF.

V usage is TRBV19 and J usage is TRBJ2-3, with TRBD1 matching over 9 bases. Germline V lookup: CDR1 LNHDA, CDR2 SQIVND (reference sequence). The CDR3 spans 13 residues. V shed 9 bases, J shed 1 base, and the junction held 2 bases outside the gene matches. The CDR3, as DNA: TGTGCCAGCCGGGACAGGGGCACAGATACGCAGTATTTT. The encoded protein is CASRDRGTDTQYF.

This sequence joins TRBV28 and TRBJ1-2; D is unresolved. This CDR3 has 13 amino acids. Trimming stripped 7 bases from V and 6 bases from J, with 15 bases between. CDR1 MDHEN and CDR2 SYDVKM come from the germline V gene. CDR3 in amino acids: CASNRAAAHGYTF. The CDR3 DNA reads as TGTGCCAGCAACCGGGCGGCCGCACATGGCTACACCTTC.

The chain has TRBV30 and TRBJ1-1, with 9 bases aligning to TRBD1. J lost 1 base, V lost 3 bases, and 3 bases had no gene match. Looked up from germline, CDR1 is GTSNPN and CDR2 is SVGIG (reference sequence). The CDR3 is made up of 14 amino acids. The CDR3 coding sequence is TGTGCCTGGAGGGGGGACAGGGCGAACACTGAAGCTTTCTTT. This translates into CAWRGDRANTEAFF.

V usage is TRBV30 and J usage is TRBJ1-1; D is unclear. The V gene lost 3 bases and the J gene lost 4 bases, with 9 bases spanning the gap. Germline CDR1 is GTSNPN and CDR2 is SVGIG (reference sequence). The CDR3 is 12 amino acids. As DNA, the CDR3 is TGTGCCTGGAGCCCCCAGGCCACTGAAGCTTTCTTT. Protein product: CAWSPQATEAFF.

This chain links TRBV19 with TRBJ1-4; no clear D. This CDR3 contains 13 residues. V lost 8 bases to trimming and J lost 4 bases, with 11 bases between them. The V gene's germline CDR1 is LNHDA and CDR2 SQIVND (reference sequence). The CDR3 DNA sequence: TGTGCCAGTCGGTTTCAGATTAATGAAAAACTGTTTTTT. Its translation is CASRFQINEKLFF.

This clone was found a few times. The chain couples TRBV4-2 to TRBJ1-5; D is undetermined. Deletions cut 8 bases from V and 4 bases from J, with 12 bases between. CDR3 size: 13 residues. Germline assignment: CDR1 LGHNA and CDR2 YNFKEQ. CDR3 DNA sequence: TGTGCCAGCCGTCGAAGTGTTAATCAGCCCCAGCATTTT. Protein product: CASRRSVNQPQHF.

The genes are TRBV19 and TRBJ1-1; the D is unclear. V gave up 5 bases and J gave up 0 bases, with 13 bases separating them. CDR3 size: 15 residues. Germline-derived CDR1 and CDR2 are LNHDA and SQIVND (reference sequence). The CDR3 protein is CASSPPSSMNTEAFF. Here the CDR3 DNA reads TGTGCCAGTAGTCCCCCATCTAGCATGAACACTGAAGCTTTCTTT. The variable domain in full, with the rest retrieved from reference TRBV19 and TRBJ1-1, is DGGITQSPKYLFRKEGQNVTLSCEQNLNHDAMYWYRQDPGQGLRLIYYSQIVNDFQKGDIAEGYSVSREKKESFPLTVTSAQKNPTAFYLCASSPPSSMNTEAFFGQGTRLTVV.

The chain combines TRBV19 with TRBJ2-5, with 9 bases aligning to TRBD1. CDR1 and CDR2 from the germline V gene are LNHDA and SQIVND (reference sequence). The CDR3 is made up of 15 amino acids. With 4 bases clipped from V and 5 bases from J, the junction kept 8 bases outside the gene matches. The CDR3 sequence: CASSTTGTGRETQYF. DNA for the CDR3: TGTGCCAGTAGTACCACCGGGACAGGGAGGGAGACCCAGTACTTC.